The present T cell receptor beta chain was sequenced within a study of OX40 agonist ivuxolimab in advanced cancers. Study context: People in dose escalation had one of these cancers: hepatocellular carcinoma, melanoma, renal cell or head and neck cancer.

The V and J ends lost 6 bases and 5 bases respectively, with 13 bases between them. Germline lookup yields CDR1 MNHEY and CDR2 SMNVEV (reference sequence). This CDR3 comprises 13 residues. Libraries were prepared by immunoSEQ multiplex PCR; TCRdb keeps only in-frame clonotypes and omits some of them. The sample lists under 95,000 clones, under 95% occurring once. This sequence was found in an adult with an advanced solid tumor such as melanoma, head and neck, liver or kidney cancer. V usage is TRBV27 and J usage is TRBJ1-2; no definite D call. The source was CD4+ or CD8+ T cells sorted from blood, collected in a trial of the OX40 agonist ivuxolimab. The CDR3 DNA sequence: TGTGCCAGCAGAGCGGGAGGCTTATATGGCTACACCTTC. It encodes CASRAGGLYGYTF.